This TCR beta chain was observed in a study of molecular identifiers for immune sequencing clone quantification. Naive CD8 T cells were picked out by sorting for CD8+CD4-CCR7+CD45RA+. From the PCR reads, TCRdb called clonotypes with MiXCR, one entry per CDR3 protein. Of 100,000 or so distinct CDR3 sequences detected, roughly 38% appear once; the ten largest clones hold 4% to 5%. Trimming removed 6 bases from V and 11 bases from J, with 14 bases in between. The CDR3 consists of 12 residues. The V gene's germline CDR1 is MNHEY and CDR2 SMNVEV (reference sequence). This clonotype was counted a few times.

Material: naive CD8+ T cells from blood, with Jurkat cell RNA spiked in. This sample's subset: FACS-sorted CD8+CD4-CCR7+CD45RA+ naive T cells. The rearrangement joins TRBV27 to TRBJ1-5; D is unresolved. The clonotype originates from a human donor in good health. Some libraries in this study had Jurkat cell RNA spiked in. CDR3 loop: CASRRRDGAQHF. The CDR3, as DNA: TGTGCCAGCAGACGCCGTGATGGGGCCCAGCATTTT.